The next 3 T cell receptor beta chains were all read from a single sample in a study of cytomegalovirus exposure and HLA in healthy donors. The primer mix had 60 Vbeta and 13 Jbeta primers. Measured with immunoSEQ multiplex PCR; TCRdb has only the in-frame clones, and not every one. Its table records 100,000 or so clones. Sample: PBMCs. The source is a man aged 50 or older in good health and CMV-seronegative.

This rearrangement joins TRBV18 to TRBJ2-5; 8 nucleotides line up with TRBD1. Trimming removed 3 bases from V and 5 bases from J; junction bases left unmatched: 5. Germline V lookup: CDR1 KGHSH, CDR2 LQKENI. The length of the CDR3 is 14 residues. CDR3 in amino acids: CASSPSQGAETQYF. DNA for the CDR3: TGTGCCAGCTCACCTAGTCAGGGGGCTGAGACCCAGTACTTC. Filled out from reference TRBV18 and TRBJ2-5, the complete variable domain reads NAGVMQNPRHLVRRRGQEARLRCSPMKGHSHVYWYRQLPEEGLKFMVYLQKENIIDESGMPKERFSAEFPKEGPSILRIQQVVRGDSAAYFCASSPSQGAETQYFGPGTRLLVL.

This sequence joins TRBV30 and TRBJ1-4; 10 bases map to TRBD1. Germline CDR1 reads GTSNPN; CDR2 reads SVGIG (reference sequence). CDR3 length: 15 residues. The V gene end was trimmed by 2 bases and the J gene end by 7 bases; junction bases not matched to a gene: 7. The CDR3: CAWSYPGTGAEKLFF. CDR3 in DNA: TGTGCCTGGAGTTACCCCGGGACAGGGGCTGAAAAACTGTTTTTT. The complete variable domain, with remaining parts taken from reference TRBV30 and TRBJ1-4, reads SQTIHQWPATLVQPVGSPLSLECTVEGTSNPNLYWYRQAAGRGLQLLFYSVGIGQISSEVPQNLSASRPQDRQFILSSKKLLLSDSGFYLCAWSYPGTGAEKLFFGSGTQLSVL.

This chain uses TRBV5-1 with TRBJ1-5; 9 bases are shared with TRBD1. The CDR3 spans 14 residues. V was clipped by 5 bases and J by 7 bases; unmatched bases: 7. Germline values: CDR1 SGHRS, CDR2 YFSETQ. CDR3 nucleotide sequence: TGCGCCAGCAGAGCCGGGACAGGGAACCAGCCCCAGCATTTT. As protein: CASRAGTGNQPQHF. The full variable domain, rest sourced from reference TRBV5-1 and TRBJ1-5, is KAGVTQTPRYLIKTRGQQVTLSCSPISGHRSVSWYQQTPGQGLQFLFEYFSETQRNKGNFPGRFSGRQFSNSRSEMNVSTLELGDSALYLCASRAGTGNQPQHFGDGTRLSIL.